The 32 T cell receptor beta chains presented below share a single source sample, sequenced in a study of cytomegalovirus exposure and HLA in healthy donors. PCR employed 60 Vbeta and 13 Jbeta primers. Some clones are missing from TCRdb's copy, which holds only in-frame ones; the method was immunoSEQ multiplex PCR. This table holds some 150,000 clones, less than 90% found once. The material sequenced was PBMCs. These TCRs come from a man aged 35 to 55 in good health and CMV-seronegative.

V and J are TRBV2 and TRBJ1-5; a weak D match, TRBD1 (6 bases). The CDR3 consists of 16 residues. The V gene's germline CDR1 is SNHLY and CDR2 FYNNEI. V lost 6 bases to trimming and J lost 1 base, with 16 bases between them. The CDR3 DNA is TGTGCCAGCAGAACAGGGAAGAGTGTGAGCAATCAGCCCCAGCATTTT. Translating gives CASRTGKSVSNQPQHF.

The V call is TRBV6-4, the J call TRBJ2-1; 12 bases agree with TRBD2. The CDR3 is 14 residues long. V lost 4 bases, J lost 8 bases, and 3 bases stayed unmatched. Germline loops: CDR1 MRHNA, CDR2 SNTAGT. The CDR3 nucleotides are TGTGCCAGCAGTGTTCTAGCGGGGGGGGATGAGCAGTTCTTC. This sequence encodes CASSVLAGGDEQFF.

The chain links TRBV19 to TRBJ2-3, with TRBD2 matching 7 bases. The CDR3 is made up of 16 amino acids. With 5 bases clipped from V and 2 bases from J, the junction kept 10 bases outside the gene matches. The germline V gene encodes CDR1 LNHDA and CDR2 SQIVND (reference sequence). CDR3 amino acids: CASSLILAQYTDTQYF. CDR3 DNA sequence: TGTGCCAGTAGTTTAATACTAGCGCAGTACACAGATACGCAGTATTTT.

This chain links TRBV27 with TRBJ1-5; the match to TRBD1 covers 11 bases. The length of the CDR3 is 14 residues. The germline V gene has CDR1 MNHEY and CDR2 SMNVEV (reference sequence). J lost 6 bases, V lost 4 bases, and 2 bases had no gene match. The CDR3 DNA reads as TGTGCCAGCAGTTGGACAGGGGGCCTTCAGCCCCAGCATTTT. Its protein product is CASSWTGGLQPQHF.

J is TRBJ2-2 and V is TRBV4-3; TRBD2 might be the D (7 bases). Trimming took 5 bases from V and 1 from J, leaving 14 bases between them. Looked up from germline, CDR1 is LGHNA and CDR2 is YSLEER. CDR3 length equals 16 residues. CDR3 loop: CASSARGARNTGELFF. The CDR3 nucleotides are TGCGCCAGCAGCGCCCGGGGGGCCAGGAACACCGGGGAGCTGTTTTTT.

In its sample, this clone was seen once. DNA of the CDR3: TGTGCCAGCAGCCCCTCCGGACTAGCGGGAGGCAACGAGCAGTACTTC. Translated, it gives CASSPSGLAGGNEQYF. The rearrangement joins TRBV9 to TRBJ2-7; 14 bases are shared with TRBD2. This CDR3 contains 16 residues. CDR1 and CDR2 from the germline V gene are SGDLS and YYNGEE. The V gene end was trimmed by 4 bases and the J gene end by 5 bases; junction bases not matched to a gene: 8. The full variable domain, with the rest looked up from reference TRBV9 and TRBJ2-7, is DSGVTQTPKHLITATGQRVTLRCSPRSGDLSVYWYQQSLDQGLQFLIQYYNGEERAKGNILERFSAQQFPDLHSELNLSSLELGDSALYFCASSPSGLAGGNEQYFGPGTRLTVT.

The chain employs TRBV5-1 and TRBJ2-5, with D perhaps matching TRBD1 (5 bases). Trimming removed 0 bases from V and 3 bases from J, with 12 bases in between. The CDR3 runs to 15 residues. Germline V gene data show CDR1 as SGHRS and CDR2 as YFSETQ. CDR3 residues: CASSLGTSYKETQYF. The DNA of the CDR3 is TGCGCCAGCAGCTTGGGGACATCTTACAAAGAGACCCAGTACTTC.

The chain combines TRBV27 with TRBJ2-5; 7 nucleotides align to TRBD2. With V trimmed by 1 base and J by 1 base, 12 bases remained unmatched. CDR1 and CDR2 from the germline V gene are MNHEY and SMNVEV (reference sequence). The length of the CDR3 is 18 residues. The CDR3 sequence is CASSLLGGRNYRQETQYF. The DNA of the CDR3 is TGTGCCAGCAGTTTATTGGGAGGGCGTAATTACCGCCAAGAGACCCAGTACTTC.

The V and J genes are TRBV5-6 and TRBJ2-7; 14 nucleotides line up with TRBD2. Germline V gives CDR1 SGHDT, CDR2 YYEEEE. The CDR3 totals 16 residues. Germline trimming cut 5 bases from V and 11 bases from J; bases unmatched to any gene: 15. The CDR3 DNA follows: TGTGCCAGCAGTCATGGAGGGACTAGCGGGAGAAGGGCGGAGTACTTC. It is translated as CASSHGGTSGRRAEYF. The complete variable domain, with remaining parts taken from reference TRBV5-6 and TRBJ2-7, reads DAGVTQSPTHLIKTRGQQVTLRCSPKSGHDTVSWYQQALGQGPQFIFQYYEEEERQRGNFPDRFSGHQFPNYSSELNVNALLLGDSALYLCASSHGGTSGRRAEYFGPGTRLTVT.

The chain uses TRBV7-2 and TRBJ2-7, with D maybe TRBD1 (8 bases). V was trimmed by 5 bases and J by 4 bases, leaving 18 bases between them. This CDR3 contains 15 residues. CDR1 SGHTA and CDR2 FQGNSA come from the germline V gene. The CDR3 DNA reads TGTGCCAGCAGCGAGGGGGGGCAGGGGGCTTACGAGCAGTACTTC. Protein: CASSEGGQGAYEQYF.

V is TRBV7-6 and J is TRBJ2-7; 12 bases are shared with TRBD1. The CDR3 sequence is 16 residues long. V was clipped by 6 bases and J by 5 bases; unmatched bases: 11. Germline V gene data show CDR1 as SGHVS and CDR2 as FNYEAQ. Here the CDR3 reads CASSSPGQGASDEQYF. The CDR3 region has the DNA TGTGCCAGCAGTTCACCGGGACAGGGGGCGAGCGACGAGCAGTACTTC. Together with reference TRBV7-6 and TRBJ2-7, the CDR3 gives the full variable domain: GAGVSQSPRYKVTKRGQDVALRCDPISGHVSLYWYRQALGQGPEFLTYFNYEAQQDKSGLPNDRFSAERPEGSISTLTIQRTEQRDSAMYRCASSSPGQGASDEQYFGPGTRLTVT.

The CDR3: CASSQEVRGTDTQYF. The CDR3 DNA is TGCGCCAGCAGCCAAGAGGTCAGGGGTACAGATACGCAGTATTTT. The rearrangement links TRBV4-3 to TRBJ2-3; the D gene is possibly TRBD1 (6 bases). V lost 0 bases and J 3 bases, leaving 10 bases between the germline ends. CDR1 is LGHNA and CDR2 is YSLEER in the germline V gene. The CDR3 sequence is 15 residues long.

The V and J genes are TRBV28 and TRBJ1-2; D may be TRBD1 (6 bases). V was trimmed by 5 bases and J by 0 bases, leaving 13 bases between them. The length of the CDR3 is 15 residues. CDR1 and CDR2 from the germline V gene are MDHEN and SYDVKM. CDR3: CASSPGTIANYGYTF. The CDR3 nucleotides are TGTGCCAGCAGTCCTGGGACAATCGCTAACTATGGCTACACCTTC.

V gene TRBV9 combines with J gene TRBJ1-3; a weak D match, TRBD1 (6 bases). Deletions cut 3 bases from V and 2 bases from J, with 9 bases between. The CDR3 length is 14 residues. From germline, CDR1 is SGDLS and CDR2 YYNGEE. CDR3 loop: CASSAGGAGNTIYF. The CDR3 coding sequence is TGTGCCAGCAGCGCTGGGGGCGCTGGAAACACCATATATTTT.

The rearrangement links TRBV7-9 to TRBJ2-1; 9 positions match TRBD1. The CDR3 runs to 13 residues. V shed 5 bases and J 13 bases; nucleotides not matched to a gene: 9. The V gene's germline CDR1 is SEHNR and CDR2 FQNEAQ (reference sequence). The CDR3 here is CASSNRDRASQFF. The CDR3 DNA sequence: TGTGCCAGCAGCAACCGGGACAGGGCTAGTCAGTTCTTC.

V gene TRBV7-3 combines with J gene TRBJ2-3; 7 nucleotides line up with TRBD2. The CDR3 loop spans 16 amino acids. The junction had 10 bases not matched to a gene; V was cut back by 4 bases and J by 3 bases. Germline CDR1 is SGHTA and CDR2 is FQGTGA. In nucleotides, the CDR3 is TGTGCCAGCAGCTCCCCCTTGGGGGGGGGAACAGATACGCAGTATTTT. Its translation: CASSSPLGGGTDTQYF.

This chain connects TRBV5-4 to TRBJ2-3, with D possibly TRBD2 on 6 matching bases. The CDR3 sequence is 12 residues long. The V end was cut by 5 bases, the J end by 13 bases, with 17 bases between. Per germline, CDR1 SGHNT and CDR2 YYREEE (reference sequence). This CDR3 reads CASSRDAGFKYF. The CDR3 DNA reads as TGTGCCAGCAGTCGAGATGCGGGGTTTAAGTATTTT.

In its sample, this clone was seen once. The chain couples TRBV30 to TRBJ2-1; TRBD2 matches at 8 bases. The V gene end was trimmed by 4 bases and the J gene end by 9 bases; junction bases not matched to a gene: 8. This CDR3 region has 13 residues. The V gene's germline CDR1 is GTSNPN and CDR2 SVGIG (reference sequence). CDR3 amino acids: CAWNPAGEGEQFF. The CDR3 DNA follows: TGTGCCTGGAATCCAGCGGGAGAGGGTGAGCAGTTCTTC.

V usage is TRBV7-8 and J usage is TRBJ2-5, with 7 bases lining up with TRBD2. Germline loops: CDR1 SGHVS, CDR2 FQNEAQ. The CDR3 loop spans 15 amino acids. V lost 3 bases, J lost 5 bases, and 9 bases stayed unmatched. In DNA form, the CDR3 reads TGTGCCAGCAGCTTGGGAGGGAGGCCGAGGGAGACCCAGTACTTC. As protein: CASSLGGRPRETQYF. The full variable domain, its missing parts supplied by reference TRBV7-8 and TRBJ2-5, is GAGVSQSPRYKVAKRGQDVALRCDPISGHVSLFWYQQALGQGPEFLTYFQNEAQLDKSGLPSDRFFAERPEGSVSTLKIQRTQQEDSAVYLCASSLGGRPRETQYFGPGTRLLVL.

The rearrangement joins TRBV10-3 to TRBJ1-3; TRBD1 aligns across 7 bases. There are 18 residues in the CDR3. Germline CDR1 is ENHRY and CDR2 is SYGVKD. Trimming cost V 4 bases and J 0 bases; bases outside gene matches: 12. CDR3: CAISGLGTASNSGNTIYF. For the CDR3, the DNA is TGTGCCATCAGTGGTCTAGGGACAGCGAGTAACTCTGGAAACACCATATATTTT.

For this clone: The same CDR3 can be traced to other DNA sequences in this sample. CDR3 in DNA: TGCGCCAGCAGCCAAGATCCCGCTGGAGGGATTTACAATGAGCAGTTCTTC. It is translated as CASSQDPAGGIYNEQFF. The rearrangement uses TRBV4-3 and TRBJ2-1; possibly TRBD2 for D (6 bases). V was pared by 0 bases and J by 4 bases, with 16 bases between. This CDR3 is built from 17 residues. Germline V gives CDR1 LGHNA, CDR2 YSLEER.

This rearrangement joins TRBV28 to TRBJ2-7; no definite D call. Trimming removed 11 bases at V and 0 bases at J, with 20 bases between. CDR1 is MDHEN, CDR2 SYDVKM, per germline. The CDR3 spans 15 residues. The CDR3 DNA reads as TGTGCCGTACGAGGATCCGTACCGAGCTCCTACGAGCAGTACTTC. Translated: CAVRGSVPSSYEQYF.

The chain uses TRBV5-1 and TRBJ1-1; D is perhaps TRBD1 (6 bases). The CDR3 has 14 residues. CDR1 is SGHRS, CDR2 YFSETQ, per germline. V was clipped by 4 bases and J by 4 bases, with 14 bases between them. The CDR3 sequence: CASSGGAGSTEAFF. The CDR3 DNA reads as TGCGCCAGCAGCGGGGGGGCCGGGTCCACTGAAGCTTTCTTT.

The chain uses TRBV7-9 and TRBJ2-3; 9 positions match TRBD2. V shed 4 bases, J shed 0 bases, and the junction held 11 bases outside the gene matches. This CDR3 has 18 amino acids. Germline CDR1 and CDR2: SEHNR and FQNEAQ (reference sequence). As DNA, the CDR3 is TGTGCCAGCAGCTCCCCTGGCGGGAGGGACCATAGCACAGATACGCAGTATTTT. Translation gives CASSSPGGRDHSTDTQYF.

The chain has TRBV18 and TRBJ2-3; the match to TRBD1 covers 7 bases. Trimming took 3 bases from V and 1 from J; bases not matched to a gene: 7. CDR1 KGHSH and CDR2 LQKENI come from the germline V gene. This CDR3 has 16 amino acids. CDR3 in amino acids: CASSPAHRGGTDTQYF. As DNA, the CDR3 is TGTGCCAGCTCACCGGCCCACAGGGGTGGCACAGATACGCAGTATTTT.

V gene TRBV7-2 combines with J gene TRBJ1-3; D not certain. The CDR3 is made up of 14 amino acids. CDR1 and CDR2 (germline): SGHTA, FQGNSA. Trimming left V 0 bases short and J 6 bases short, with 9 bases between. CDR3 region: CASSLARVVNTIYF. CDR3 sequence (DNA): TGTGCCAGCAGCTTAGCGCGCGTCGTAAACACCATATATTTT.

This chain uses TRBV7-8 with TRBJ1-5, with 8 bases matching TRBD1. Germline V gives CDR1 SGHVS, CDR2 FQNEAQ. The CDR3 runs to 14 residues. V lost 1 base to trimming and J lost 7 bases; unmatched junction nucleotides: 3. CDR3 loop: CASSLGTGLQPQHF. Written as DNA, the CDR3 is TGTGCCAGCAGCTTAGGGACAGGGTTGCAGCCCCAGCATTTT.

Points on this clone: Within the sample, other DNA sequences also encode this same CDR3. The rearrangement uses TRBV6-4 and TRBJ2-7, with D possibly matching TRBD2 (5 bases). Trimming took 3 bases from V and 4 from J, leaving 16 bases between them. The CDR3 is 15 amino acids. Germline V gives CDR1 MRHNA, CDR2 SNTAGT. The CDR3 protein is CASSESPGMTYEQYF. CDR3 DNA sequence: TGTGCCAGCAGTGAGTCGCCGGGAATGACATACGAGCAGTACTTC.

The chain joins TRBV4-3 to TRBJ1-1; D not certain. Germline-derived CDR1 and CDR2 are LGHNA and YSLEER. The CDR3 is 15 amino acids. V lost 0 bases and J lost 0, with 8 bases in between. The CDR3 nucleotides are TGCGCCAGCAGCCAAGAAACTCTCCTGAACACTGAAGCTTTCTTT. The encoded protein is CASSQETLLNTEAFF.

This clone was seen once. The chain uses TRBV19 and TRBJ1-1, with 8 bases fitting TRBD1. J gave up 6 bases and V 4 bases, and 4 bases lay outside the gene matches. The CDR3 runs 13 residues. From germline, CDR1 is LNHDA and CDR2 SQIVND (reference sequence). CDR3 amino acids: CASSKDRDAEAFF. The CDR3 DNA sequence: TGTGCCAGTAGTAAGGACAGGGATGCTGAAGCTTTCTTT.

This clone was detected once. This sequence joins TRBV29-1 and TRBJ2-7, with D unclear. From germline, CDR1 is SQVTM and CDR2 ANQGSEA. Trimming stripped 2 bases from V and 0 bases from J, with 5 bases between. The length of the CDR3 is 12 residues. The CDR3: CSVETDSYEQYF. The CDR3 DNA sequence: TGCAGCGTTGAAACAGACTCCTACGAGCAGTACTTC.

The chain is built from TRBV7-3 and TRBJ1-1; D not certain. Trimming pared 2 bases from V and 2 bases from J, leaving 15 bases between. The CDR3 contains 16 residues. Per germline, CDR1 SGHTA and CDR2 FQGTGA. Here the CDR3 reads CASSLYPSGGNTEAFF. DNA for the CDR3: TGTGCCAGCAGCTTATACCCCAGCGGTGGTAACACTGAAGCTTTCTTT. Together with reference TRBV7-3 and TRBJ1-1, the CDR3 gives the full variable domain: GAGVSQTPSNKVTEKGKYVELRCDPISGHTALYWYRQSLGQGPEFLIYFQGTGAADDSGLPNDRFFAVRPEGSVSTLKIQRTERGDSAVYLCASSLYPSGGNTEAFFGQGTRLTVV.